This passage covers 27 T cell receptor beta chains from one sample sequenced in a study of radiation and T cells in renal cell carcinoma (TCRdb year 2020). The time point label on this specimen signifies: blood 2 weeks post-SBRT. This specimen's treatment or condition label, interpreted: 15 Gy SBRT to primary tumor, nephrectomy 4 weeks later. Library prep was done by the immunoSEQ multiplex PCR assay. What TCRdb holds here is the immuneACCESS table cut down to in-frame rearrangements. Part of the clones is not present; checked against another copy, under half of the missing clones reflect an unresolved V gene, and the others are unexplained. The sample table contains about 49,000 clones; only one count was recorded for 75% to 85% of them. The ten largest clones add up to about 30% of the sample. The specimen was blood, collected from a patient whose treatment included radiotherapy and nephrectomy. Receptor source: a woman in her 70s with renal cell carcinoma.

This sequence joins TRBV11-2 and TRBJ2-5; TRBD1 matches 9 bases. The junction had 4 bases not matched to a gene; V was cut back by 4 bases and J by 1 base. The CDR3 contains 15 residues. Germline V gives CDR1 SGHAT, CDR2 FQNNGV. CDR3 loop: CASSSYRGLQETQYF. Here the CDR3 DNA reads TGTGCCAGCAGCTCATACAGGGGGCTCCAAGAGACCCAGTACTTC.

The J gene is TRBJ1-2, the V gene TRBV4-1; 7 bases align to TRBD1. Germline CDR1 MGHRA, CDR2 YSYEKL. CDR3 size: 17 residues. Trimming took 4 bases from V and 0 from J; bases not matched to a gene: 11. In nucleotides, the CDR3 is TGCGCCAGCAGCCGCCTTGGGGCAGGGGGGTCTAACTATGGCTACACCTTC. Amino acid sequence: CASSRLGAGGSNYGYTF.

The chain links TRBV4-1 to TRBJ2-5, with 7 nucleotides matching TRBD1. V gave up 0 bases and J gave up 4 bases; unmatched junction bases: 8. The CDR3 sequence is 16 residues long. The germline CDR1 and CDR2 sequences are MGHRA and YSYEKL. In DNA form, the CDR3 reads TGCGCCAGCAGCCAAGAAAGGGGGCCTCCCCGAGAGACCCAGTACTTC. Its translation is CASSQERGPPRETQYF.

J is TRBJ1-6 and V is TRBV5-6; 7 bases match TRBD1. The trim removed 5 bases at V and 2 bases at J, leaving 7 bases unmatched. There are 16 residues in the CDR3. CDR1 is SGHDT, CDR2 YYEEEE, per germline. The CDR3 sequence: CASSRDSPTYNSPLHF. The CDR3 DNA reads TGTGCCAGCAGTCGGGACAGTCCGACCTATAATTCACCCCTCCACTTT. The complete variable domain, with remaining parts taken from reference TRBV5-6 and TRBJ1-6, reads DAGVTQSPTHLIKTRGQQVTLRCSPKSGHDTVSWYQQALGQGPQFIFQYYEEEERQRGNFPDRFSGHQFPNYSSELNVNALLLGDSALYLCASSRDSPTYNSPLHFGNGTRLTVT.

The chain uses TRBV6-6 and TRBJ2-1, with 7 positions matching TRBD2. CDR1 is MNHNY and CDR2 is SVGAGI in the germline V gene (reference sequence). The trim removed 8 bases at V and 7 bases at J, leaving 2 bases unmatched. This CDR3 has 11 amino acids. The CDR3 DNA follows: TGTGCCAGCTGGGGGGGGAATGAGCAGTTCTTC. It yields the protein CASWGGNEQFF.

This chain uses TRBV30 with TRBJ2-5; 11 bases align to TRBD2. The better agreement between TRBJ2-7 and the DNA end casts doubt on the J call. CDR3 length: 14 amino acids. Germline V gene data show CDR1 as GTSNPN and CDR2 as SVGIG (reference sequence). The CDR3 protein is CAWETSGKSYEQYF. Here the CDR3 DNA reads TGTGCCTGGGAGACTAGCGGGAAGAGCTACGAGCAGTACTTC.

The chain links TRBV27 to TRBJ2-1; 9 bases align to TRBD2. Looked up from germline, CDR1 is MNHEY and CDR2 is SMNVEV (reference sequence). This CDR3 contains 15 residues. V was pared by 1 base and J by 5 bases, with 3 bases of the junction left unmatched. DNA for the CDR3: TGTGCCAGCAGTTTATTCGGGACTAGCAACAATGAGCAGTTCTTC. As protein: CASSLFGTSNNEQFF.

V usage is TRBV18 and J usage is TRBJ2-2; 7 bases are shared with TRBD2. J gave up 4 bases and V 8 bases, and 7 bases lay outside the gene matches. This CDR3 has 14 amino acids. Germline CDR1 is KGHSH and CDR2 is LQKENI. CDR3 in DNA: TGTGCCAGCACTCGGGGGGATGGCACCGGGGAGCTGTTTTTT. Its translation is CASTRGDGTGELFF.

This chain links TRBV19 with TRBJ2-7, with D maybe TRBD1 (6 bases). Trimming pared 3 bases from V and 5 bases from J, leaving 20 bases between. The CDR3 length is 16 residues. Germline loops: CDR1 LNHDA, CDR2 SQIVND (reference sequence). CDR3 bases: TGTGCCAGTAGTATCCTCGGGTCAGGGGCCCAAAACGAGCAGTACTTC. Protein: CASSILGSGAQNEQYF.

The chain employs TRBV4-2 and TRBJ2-1, with D maybe TRBD2 (7 bases). There are 18 residues in the CDR3. V lost 4 bases, J lost 3 bases, and 22 bases lay in between. Germline CDR1 reads LGHNA; CDR2 reads YNFKEQ. The CDR3 bases are TGTGCCAGCAGCCTGGGGGCTAGCGGATTAGGGAGCTACAATGAGCAGTTCTTC. Protein sequence: CASSLGASGLGSYNEQFF.

The chain joins TRBV6-5 to TRBJ1-5, with 10 bases lining up with TRBD1. CDR1 MNHEY and CDR2 SVGAGI come from the germline V gene. Trimming took 5 bases from V and 4 from J; bases not matched to a gene: 5. CDR3 length: 15 amino acids. The CDR3 here is CASSAGQGINQPQHF. The DNA for the CDR3 is TGTGCCAGCAGTGCGGGACAGGGGATAAATCAGCCCCAGCATTTT.

V is TRBV11-2 and J is TRBJ2-2; no clear D. The CDR3 is 16 amino acids. Looked up from germline, CDR1 is SGHAT and CDR2 is FQNNGV. V was pared by 4 bases and J by 0 bases, with 12 bases between. As DNA, the CDR3 is TGTGCCAGCAGCTCCTGGACGGAGACGAACACCGGGGAGCTGTTTTTT. This sequence encodes CASSSWTETNTGELFF. Drawing the rest from reference TRBV11-2 and TRBJ2-2, the complete variable domain is EAGVAQSPRYKIIEKRQSVAFWCNPISGHATLYWYQQILGQGPKLLIQFQNNGVVDDSQLPKDRFSAERLKGVDSTLKIQPAKLEDSAVYLCASSSWTETNTGELFFGEGSRLTVL.

The chain uses TRBV13 and TRBJ2-1; D is ambiguous. The germline gives CDR1 PRHDT, CDR2 FYEKMQ (reference sequence). The CDR3 length is 16 residues. V dropped 1 base and J dropped 0 bases, with 10 bases sitting between them. CDR3 region: CASSLARLGSYNEQFF. CDR3 nucleotide sequence: TGTGCCAGCAGCTTAGCCCGTTTGGGCTCCTACAATGAGCAGTTCTTC.

This chain connects TRBV2 to TRBJ2-3; maybe TRBD1 (5 bases). V gave up 5 bases and J gave up 4 bases, with 7 bases separating them. CDR3 length: 12 amino acids. The germline CDR1 and CDR2 sequences are SNHLY and FYNNEI. The CDR3: CASSSTADTQYF. CDR3 nucleotides: TGTGCCAGCAGTTCGACAGCAGATACGCAGTATTTT.

The rearrangement links TRBV6-1 to TRBJ1-3; no clear D. Germline V gene lookup returns CDR1 MNHNS and CDR2 SASEGT. V was shortened by 7 bases and J by 9 bases, with 16 bases between the two germline ends. The CDR3 is made up of 13 amino acids. The CDR3 nucleotides read TGTGCCAGCACCCGAGGTACCCGGCTCACCATATATTTT. This gives the protein CASTRGTRLTIYF.

The J gene is TRBJ2-7, the V gene TRBV27; 9 bases map to TRBD1. The CDR3 extends over 15 amino acids. The germline V gene has CDR1 MNHEY and CDR2 SMNVEV (reference sequence). The junction had 9 bases not matched to a gene; V was cut back by 3 bases and J by 6 bases. The CDR3 region has the DNA TGTGCCAGCAGTTTCCCCCCCTCGACAGGGGGCGAGCAGTACTTC. As protein: CASSFPPSTGGEQYF.

CDR3: CASSFGPNTEAFF. The CDR3 region has the DNA TGTGCCAGCAGCTTCGGCCCGAACACTGAAGCTTTCTTT. V gene TRBV7-9 combines with J gene TRBJ1-1, with unresolved D. Trimming cost V 3 bases and J 1 base, with 6 bases left between them. This CDR3 is built from 13 residues. Per the germline V gene, CDR1 is SEHNR and CDR2 is FQNEAQ (reference sequence).

The V gene is TRBV2, the J gene TRBJ2-6; 7 nucleotides line up with TRBD1. The CDR3 extends over 16 amino acids. Losses at the gene ends were 6 bases for V and 3 bases for J; bases not matched to a gene: 8. Germline CDR1 reads SNHLY; CDR2 reads FYNNEI. The CDR3 loop is CASSTLQGYGANVLTF. The CDR3 nucleotides read TGTGCCAGCAGCACTTTACAGGGGTATGGGGCCAACGTCCTGACTTTC.

V is TRBV9 and J is TRBJ2-1; D is ambiguous. The CDR3 totals 17 residues. CDR1 is SGDLS and CDR2 is YYNGEE in the germline V gene. V lost 0 bases, J lost 4 bases, and 17 bases lay in between. CDR3 region: CASSVGGSPGVYNEQFF. In DNA, the CDR3 is TGTGCCAGCAGCGTAGGAGGCAGCCCAGGAGTTTACAATGAGCAGTTCTTC.

The V gene is TRBV7-2, the J gene TRBJ1-1, with D possibly TRBD1 on 5 matching bases. Germline CDR1 SGHTA, CDR2 FQGNSA. The V gene lost 2 bases and the J gene lost 1 base, with 8 bases spanning the gap. The CDR3 totals 14 residues. CDR3 protein: CASSLRQTNTEAFF. The DNA of the CDR3 is TGTGCCAGCAGCTTAAGACAGACGAACACTGAAGCTTTCTTT.

The chain employs TRBV14 and TRBJ1-6; D not resolved. Per germline, CDR1 SGHDN and CDR2 FVKESK. The V end was cut by 4 bases, the J end by 8 bases, with 9 bases between. The CDR3 is 13 amino acids. In nucleotides, the CDR3 is TGTGCCAGCAGCCGACTATCCGATTCACCCCTCCACTTT. Translated: CASSRLSDSPLHF.

The chain combines TRBV7-8 with TRBJ1-5, with D uncertain. The CDR3 loop spans 12 amino acids. V dropped 3 bases and J dropped 7 bases, with 7 bases sitting between them. Looked up from germline, CDR1 is SGHVS and CDR2 is FQNEAQ. The CDR3 loop is CASSFGRQPQHF. In nucleotides, the CDR3 is TGTGCCAGCAGCTTCGGGAGACAGCCCCAGCATTTT.

The count of this clone is one. This chain links TRBV4-1 with TRBJ1-5; D may be TRBD1 (5 bases). Germline loops: CDR1 MGHRA, CDR2 YSYEKL. The CDR3 extends over 16 amino acids. Trimming shortened V by 0 bases and J by 5 bases, and 14 bases separated the two germline ends. CDR3 residues: CASSQDLGGGDQPQHF. In DNA form, the CDR3 reads TGCGCCAGCAGCCAAGATCTTGGGGGAGGGGATCAGCCCCAGCATTTT.

CDR3 DNA sequence: TGTGCCAGCAGTCGCCGGGACAGGGCGTCCGGCTACACCTTC. Translating gives CASSRRDRASGYTF. The rearrangement joins TRBV6-5 to TRBJ1-2; 9 bases fit TRBD1. CDR1 and CDR2 (germline): MNHEY, SVGAGI. The CDR3 contains 14 residues. V lost 5 bases to trimming and J lost 8 bases; unmatched junction nucleotides: 9.

The chain couples TRBV5-4 to TRBJ2-1, with D tentatively TRBD2 (7 bases). Germline V lookup: CDR1 SGHNT, CDR2 YYREEE (reference sequence). This CDR3 contains 16 residues. V dropped 2 bases and J dropped 0 bases, with 12 bases sitting between them. The chain's CDR3 is CASSLAGTSSYNEQFF. CDR3 sequence (DNA): TGTGCCAGCAGCTTAGCGGGGACAAGCTCCTACAATGAGCAGTTCTTC.

This chain uses TRBV4-1 with TRBJ2-1, with 9 bases fitting TRBD2. J lost 8 bases, V lost 0 bases, and 8 bases had no gene match. This CDR3 comprises 16 residues. Germline CDR1 reads MGHRA; CDR2 reads YSYEKL. The CDR3 coding sequence is TGCGCCAGCAGCCAAGATTCGGCGGGAGGGAGGGATGAGCAGTTCTTC. Encoded protein: CASSQDSAGGRDEQFF.

This clone was seen a handful of times. The rearrangement uses TRBV29-1 and TRBJ2-7; 9 bases map to TRBD2. This CDR3 spans 15 amino acids. J was trimmed by 2 bases and V by 0 bases; bases with no gene match: 5. Germline V gives CDR1 SQVTM, CDR2 ANQGSEA. As DNA, the CDR3 is TGCAGCGTTGAAGATAGGTTAGCGGGAGCCTACGAGCAGTACTTC. Amino acid sequence: CSVEDRLAGAYEQYF.